This T cell receptor (beta chain) was captured in a study of T cell responses to AZD1222 COVID-19 vaccine. Notes on the study in general: White British donors predominated, females outnumbered males, and clonal diversity was possibly underestimated. Targeting of unmutated variant regions was reportedly seen in nearly half of spike-specific TCRs. CD4 TCRs covered the whole spike, strongest at regions 160-218 and 743-854.

V was trimmed by 0 bases and J by 7 bases, leaving 7 bases between them. The germline V gene encodes CDR1 LGHNA and CDR2 YSLEER. CDR3 size: 14 residues. As to this clone: Antigen specificity is unknown.

Method: immunoSEQ multiplex PCR; TCRdb's copy keeps in-frame clones and lacks some. The data contain 100,000 to 150,000 clones, about 82% of them seen just once; the ten biggest clones take up approximately 12%. The TCR sequence derives from an adult in good health. The specimen was peripheral blood, collected on day 0 of AZD1222 vaccination. V gene TRBV4-3 combines with J gene TRBJ1-6; D gene uncertain. CDR3 DNA: TGCGCCAGCAGCCAAGATTCCGGGAATTCACCCCTCCACTTT. It encodes CASSQDSGNSPLHF.